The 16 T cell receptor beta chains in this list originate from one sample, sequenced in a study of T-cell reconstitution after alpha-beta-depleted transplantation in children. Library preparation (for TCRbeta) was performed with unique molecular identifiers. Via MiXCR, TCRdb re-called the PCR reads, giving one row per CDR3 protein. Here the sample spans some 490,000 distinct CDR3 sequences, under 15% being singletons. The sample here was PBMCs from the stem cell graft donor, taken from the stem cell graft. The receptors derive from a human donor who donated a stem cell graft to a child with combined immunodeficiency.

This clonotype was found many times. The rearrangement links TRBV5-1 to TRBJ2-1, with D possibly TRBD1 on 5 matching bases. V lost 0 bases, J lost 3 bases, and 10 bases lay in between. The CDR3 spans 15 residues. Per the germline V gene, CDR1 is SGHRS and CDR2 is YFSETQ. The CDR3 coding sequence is TGCGCCAGCAGCTTGGTTCAGGGCGTCTACAATGAGCAGTTCTTC. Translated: CASSLVQGVYNEQFF.

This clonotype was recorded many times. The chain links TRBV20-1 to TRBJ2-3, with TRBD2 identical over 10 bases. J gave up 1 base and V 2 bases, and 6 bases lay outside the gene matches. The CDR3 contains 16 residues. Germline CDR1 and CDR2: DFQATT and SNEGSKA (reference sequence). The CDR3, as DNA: TGCAGTGCTAGAAAGCGGGAGGGCCGGGGCACAGATACGCAGTATTTT. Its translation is CSARKREGRGTDTQYF.

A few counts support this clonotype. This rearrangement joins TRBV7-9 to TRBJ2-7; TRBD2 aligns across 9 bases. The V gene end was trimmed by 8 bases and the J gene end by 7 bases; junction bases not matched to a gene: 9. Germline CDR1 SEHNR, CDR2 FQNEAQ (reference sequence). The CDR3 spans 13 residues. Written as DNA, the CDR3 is TGTGCCAGCTCGGGACTAGCTCTCTGGGAGCAGTACTTC. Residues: CASSGLALWEQYF.

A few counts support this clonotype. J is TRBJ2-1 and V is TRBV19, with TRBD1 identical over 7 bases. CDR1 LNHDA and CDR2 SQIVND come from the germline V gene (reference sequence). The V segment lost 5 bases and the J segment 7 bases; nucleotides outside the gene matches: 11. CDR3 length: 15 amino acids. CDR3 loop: CASSSLTGTVNEQFF. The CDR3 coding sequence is TGTGCCAGTAGTTCCTTGACAGGGACGGTGAATGAGCAGTTCTTC.

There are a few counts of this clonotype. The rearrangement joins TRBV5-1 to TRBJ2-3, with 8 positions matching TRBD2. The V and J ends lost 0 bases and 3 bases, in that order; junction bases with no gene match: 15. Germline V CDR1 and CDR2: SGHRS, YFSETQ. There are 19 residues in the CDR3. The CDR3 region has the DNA TGCGCCAGCAGCTTGGTTTTTGCGGGAGGCTTCAAGGGTACAGATACGCAGTATTTT. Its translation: CASSLVFAGGFKGTDTQYF. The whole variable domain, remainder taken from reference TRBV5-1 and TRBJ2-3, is KAGVTQTPRYLIKTRGQQVTLSCSPISGHRSVSWYQQTPGQGLQFLFEYFSETQRNKGNFPGRFSGRQFSNSRSEMNVSTLELGDSALYLCASSLVFAGGFKGTDTQYFGPGTRLTVL.

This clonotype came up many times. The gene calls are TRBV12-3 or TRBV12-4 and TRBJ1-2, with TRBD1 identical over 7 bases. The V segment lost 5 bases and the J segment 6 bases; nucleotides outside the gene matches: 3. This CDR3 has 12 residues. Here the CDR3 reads CASSVTGDGYTF. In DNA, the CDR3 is TGTGCCAGCAGTGTCACAGGGGATGGCTACACCTTC.

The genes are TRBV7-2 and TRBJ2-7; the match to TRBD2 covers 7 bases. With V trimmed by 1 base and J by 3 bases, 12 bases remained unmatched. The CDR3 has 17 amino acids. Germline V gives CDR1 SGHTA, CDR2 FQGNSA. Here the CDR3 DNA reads TGTGCCAGCAGCTTAGGGTCTCAGCGGGATAATCACTACGAGCAGTACTTC. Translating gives CASSLGSQRDNHYEQYF.

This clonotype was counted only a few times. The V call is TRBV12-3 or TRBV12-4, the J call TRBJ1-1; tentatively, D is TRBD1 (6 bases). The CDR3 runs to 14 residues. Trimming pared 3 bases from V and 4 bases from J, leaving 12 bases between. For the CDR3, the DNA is TGTGCCAGCAGTTTTATGGGGGCCGGCACTGAAGCTTTCTTT. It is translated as CASSFMGAGTEAFF.

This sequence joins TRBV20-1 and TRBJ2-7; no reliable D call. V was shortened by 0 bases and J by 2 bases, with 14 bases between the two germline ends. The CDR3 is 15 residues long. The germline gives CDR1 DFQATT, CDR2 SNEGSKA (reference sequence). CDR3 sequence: CSARDIEKRTYEQYF. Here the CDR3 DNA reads TGCAGTGCTAGAGACATAGAAAAGCGCACCTACGAGCAGTACTTC.

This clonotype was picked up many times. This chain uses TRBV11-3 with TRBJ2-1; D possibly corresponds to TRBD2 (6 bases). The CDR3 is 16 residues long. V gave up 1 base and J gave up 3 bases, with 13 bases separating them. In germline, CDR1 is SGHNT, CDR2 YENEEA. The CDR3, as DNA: TGTGCCAGCAGCTTAGGCGGGATTGGGGGCTACAATGAGCAGTTCTTC. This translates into CASSLGGIGGYNEQFF.

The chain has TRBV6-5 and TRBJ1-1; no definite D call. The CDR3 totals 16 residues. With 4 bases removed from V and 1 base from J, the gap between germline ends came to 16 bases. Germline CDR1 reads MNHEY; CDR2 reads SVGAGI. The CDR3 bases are TGTGCCAGCAGTTCGCCAAGAGGTTGGAAGAACACTGAAGCTTTCTTT. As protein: CASSSPRGWKNTEAFF.

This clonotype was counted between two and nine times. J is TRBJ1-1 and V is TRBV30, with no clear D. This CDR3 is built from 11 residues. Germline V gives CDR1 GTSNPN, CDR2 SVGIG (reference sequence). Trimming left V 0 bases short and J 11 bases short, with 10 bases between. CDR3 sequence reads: CAWSVRVGAFF. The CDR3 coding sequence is TGTGCCTGGAGTGTTCGTGTGGGGGCTTTCTTT.

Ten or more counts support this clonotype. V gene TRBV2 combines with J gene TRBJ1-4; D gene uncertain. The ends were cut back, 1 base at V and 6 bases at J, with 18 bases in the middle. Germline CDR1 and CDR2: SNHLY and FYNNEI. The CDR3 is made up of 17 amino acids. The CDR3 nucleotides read TGTGCCAGCAGTGAAGGAGATTCCGGGAACAGCGATGAAAAACTGTTTTTT. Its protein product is CASSEGDSGNSDEKLFF.

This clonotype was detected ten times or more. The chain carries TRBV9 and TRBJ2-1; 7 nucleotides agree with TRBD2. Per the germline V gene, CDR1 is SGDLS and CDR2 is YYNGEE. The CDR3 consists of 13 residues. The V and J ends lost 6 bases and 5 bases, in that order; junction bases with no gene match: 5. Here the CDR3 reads CASNGGIDNEQFF. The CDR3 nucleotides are TGTGCCAGCAACGGGGGGATTGACAATGAGCAGTTCTTC. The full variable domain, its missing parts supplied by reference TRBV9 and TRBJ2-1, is DSGVTQTPKHLITATGQRVTLRCSPRSGDLSVYWYQQSLDQGLQFLIQYYNGEERAKGNILERFSAQQFPDLHSELNLSSLELGDSALYFCASNGGIDNEQFFGPGTRLTVL.

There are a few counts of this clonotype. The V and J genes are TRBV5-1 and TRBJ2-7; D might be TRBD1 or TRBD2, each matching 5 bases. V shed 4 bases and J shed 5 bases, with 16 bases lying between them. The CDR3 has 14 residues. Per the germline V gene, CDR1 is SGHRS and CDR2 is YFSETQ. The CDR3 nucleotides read TGCGCCAGCAGCGCCAGGGCGGAGGCGGACGAGCAGTACTTC. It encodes CASSARAEADEQYF.

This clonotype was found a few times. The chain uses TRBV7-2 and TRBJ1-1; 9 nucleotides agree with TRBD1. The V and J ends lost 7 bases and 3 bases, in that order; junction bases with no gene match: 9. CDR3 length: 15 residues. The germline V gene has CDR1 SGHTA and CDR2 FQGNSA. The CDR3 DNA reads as TGTGCCAGCACCCACAGGGGGCAAATGGACACTGAAGCTTTCTTT. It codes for CASTHRGQMDTEAFF.